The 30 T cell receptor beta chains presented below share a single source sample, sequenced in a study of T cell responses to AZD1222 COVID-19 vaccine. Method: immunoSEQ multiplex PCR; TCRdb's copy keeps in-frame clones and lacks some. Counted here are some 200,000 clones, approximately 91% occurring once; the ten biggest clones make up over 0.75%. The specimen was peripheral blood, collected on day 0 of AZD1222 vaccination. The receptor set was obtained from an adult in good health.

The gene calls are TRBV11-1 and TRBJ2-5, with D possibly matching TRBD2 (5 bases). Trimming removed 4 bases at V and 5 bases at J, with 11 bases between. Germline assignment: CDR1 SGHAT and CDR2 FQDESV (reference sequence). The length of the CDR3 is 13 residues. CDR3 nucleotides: TGTGCCAGCAGCTCGGAGGTCCCGGAGACCCAGTACTTC. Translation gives CASSSEVPETQYF.

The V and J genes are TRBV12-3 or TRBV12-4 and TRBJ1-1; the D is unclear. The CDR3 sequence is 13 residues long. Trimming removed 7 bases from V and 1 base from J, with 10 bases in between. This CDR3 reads CASNPTANTEAFF. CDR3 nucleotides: TGTGCCAGCAACCCAACAGCGAACACTGAAGCTTTCTTT.

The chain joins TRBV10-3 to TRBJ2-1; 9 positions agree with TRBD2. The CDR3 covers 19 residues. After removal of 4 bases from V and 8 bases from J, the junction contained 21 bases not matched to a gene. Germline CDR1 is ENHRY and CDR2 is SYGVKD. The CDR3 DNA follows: TGTGCCATCAGTGCTCGAGACAGGGCCATAGCGGGAGTTATGGATGAGCAGTTCTTC. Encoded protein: CAISARDRAIAGVMDEQFF.

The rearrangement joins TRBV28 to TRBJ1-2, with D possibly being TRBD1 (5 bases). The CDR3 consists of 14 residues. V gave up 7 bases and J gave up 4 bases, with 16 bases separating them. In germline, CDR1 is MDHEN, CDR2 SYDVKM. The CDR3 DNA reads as TGTGCCAGCACCCCCGGCGGGGCTAGCTATGGCTACACCTTC. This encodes CASTPGGASYGYTF.

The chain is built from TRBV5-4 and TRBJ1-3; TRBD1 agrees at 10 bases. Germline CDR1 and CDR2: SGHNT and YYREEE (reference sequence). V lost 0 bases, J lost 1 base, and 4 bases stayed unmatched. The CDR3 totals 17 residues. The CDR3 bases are TGTGCCAGCAGCTTGGATGTGGACAGGGGGTCTGGAAACACCATATATTTT. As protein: CASSLDVDRGSGNTIYF.

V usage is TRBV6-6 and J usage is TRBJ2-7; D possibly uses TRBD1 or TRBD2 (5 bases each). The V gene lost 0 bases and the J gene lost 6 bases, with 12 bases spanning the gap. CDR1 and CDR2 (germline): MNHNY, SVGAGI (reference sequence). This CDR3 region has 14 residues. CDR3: CASSYSGPKVEQYF. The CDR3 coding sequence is TGTGCCAGCAGTTACTCGGGACCCAAGGTCGAGCAGTACTTC.

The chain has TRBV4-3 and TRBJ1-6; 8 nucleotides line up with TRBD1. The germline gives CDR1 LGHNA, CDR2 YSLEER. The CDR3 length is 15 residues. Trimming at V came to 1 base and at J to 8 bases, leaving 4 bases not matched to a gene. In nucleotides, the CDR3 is TGCGCCAGCAGCCAAGCTGGGACAGGCTATTCACCCCTCCACTTT. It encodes CASSQAGTGYSPLHF.

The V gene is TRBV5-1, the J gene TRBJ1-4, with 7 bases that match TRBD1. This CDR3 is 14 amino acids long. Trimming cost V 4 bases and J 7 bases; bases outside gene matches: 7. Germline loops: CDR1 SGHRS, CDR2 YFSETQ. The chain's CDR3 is CASSRQGGGEKLFF. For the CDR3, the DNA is TGCGCCAGCAGCCGACAGGGAGGAGGTGAAAAACTGTTTTTT. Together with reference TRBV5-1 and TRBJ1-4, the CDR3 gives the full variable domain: KAGVTQTPRYLIKTRGQQVTLSCSPISGHRSVSWYQQTPGQGLQFLFEYFSETQRNKGNFPGRFSGRQFSNSRSEMNVSTLELGDSALYLCASSRQGGGEKLFFGSGTQLSVL.

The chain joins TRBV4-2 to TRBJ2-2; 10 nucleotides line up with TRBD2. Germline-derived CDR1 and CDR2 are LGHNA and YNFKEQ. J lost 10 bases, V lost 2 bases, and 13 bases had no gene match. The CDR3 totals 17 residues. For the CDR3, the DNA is TGTGCCAGCAGCCAATCGGGCCTAGCGGGAGCCACAGAGGAGCTGTTTTTT. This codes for CASSQSGLAGATEELFF.

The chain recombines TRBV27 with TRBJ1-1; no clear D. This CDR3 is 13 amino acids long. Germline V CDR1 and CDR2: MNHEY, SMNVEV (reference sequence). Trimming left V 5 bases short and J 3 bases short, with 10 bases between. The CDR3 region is CASSVGQDTEAFF. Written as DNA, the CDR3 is TGTGCCAGCAGTGTGGGCCAGGACACTGAAGCTTTCTTT.

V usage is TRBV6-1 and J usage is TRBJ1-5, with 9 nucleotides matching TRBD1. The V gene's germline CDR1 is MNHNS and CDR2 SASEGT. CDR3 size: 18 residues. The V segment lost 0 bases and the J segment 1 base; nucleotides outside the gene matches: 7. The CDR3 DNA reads TGTGCCAGCAGTGAAGCCCGAGGACAGGGGATAAGCAATCAGCCCCAGCATTTT. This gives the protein CASSEARGQGISNQPQHF.

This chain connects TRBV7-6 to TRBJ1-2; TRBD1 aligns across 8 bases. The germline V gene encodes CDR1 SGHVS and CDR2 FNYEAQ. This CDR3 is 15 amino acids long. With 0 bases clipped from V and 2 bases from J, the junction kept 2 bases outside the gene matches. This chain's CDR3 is CASSLAAGGNYGYTF. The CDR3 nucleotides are TGTGCCAGCAGCTTAGCGGCAGGGGGCAACTATGGCTACACCTTC.

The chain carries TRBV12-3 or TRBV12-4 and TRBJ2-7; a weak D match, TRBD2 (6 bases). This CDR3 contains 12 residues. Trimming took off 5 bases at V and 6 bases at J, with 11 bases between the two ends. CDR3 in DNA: TGTGCCAGCAGTGGACTATTGCGCGAGCAGTACTTC. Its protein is CASSGLLREQYF.

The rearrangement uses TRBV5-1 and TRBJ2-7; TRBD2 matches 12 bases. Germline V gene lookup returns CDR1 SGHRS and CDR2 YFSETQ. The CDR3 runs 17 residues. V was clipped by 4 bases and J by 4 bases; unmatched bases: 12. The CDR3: CASSPYLTSGSFYEQYF. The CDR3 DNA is TGCGCCAGCAGCCCTTACCTGACTAGCGGGAGCTTTTACGAGCAGTACTTC.

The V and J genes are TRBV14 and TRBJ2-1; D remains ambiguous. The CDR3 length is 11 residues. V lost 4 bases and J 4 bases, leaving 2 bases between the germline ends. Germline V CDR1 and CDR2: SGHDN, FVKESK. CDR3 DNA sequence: TGTGCCAGCAGCCGATACAATGAGCAGTTCTTC. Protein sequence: CASSRYNEQFF.

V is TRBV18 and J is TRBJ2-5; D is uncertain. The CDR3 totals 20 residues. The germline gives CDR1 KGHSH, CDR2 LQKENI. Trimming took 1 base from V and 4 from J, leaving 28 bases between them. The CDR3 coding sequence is TGTGCCAGCTCACCACTCGCCAGCACAATACCCGTACACGCCGGAGAGACCCAGTACTTC. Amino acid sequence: CASSPLASTIPVHAGETQYF.

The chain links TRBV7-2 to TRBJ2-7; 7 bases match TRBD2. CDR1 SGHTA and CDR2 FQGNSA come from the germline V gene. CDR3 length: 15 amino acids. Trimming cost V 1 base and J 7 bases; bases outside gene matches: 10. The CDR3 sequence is CASSLVWGGSSEQYF. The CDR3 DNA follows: TGTGCCAGCAGCTTAGTGTGGGGCGGGAGTAGTGAGCAGTACTTC.

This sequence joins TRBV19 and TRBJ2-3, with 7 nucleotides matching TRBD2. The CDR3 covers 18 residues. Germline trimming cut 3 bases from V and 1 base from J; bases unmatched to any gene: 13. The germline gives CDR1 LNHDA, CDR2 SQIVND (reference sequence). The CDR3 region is CASSMGAASGGRTDTQYF. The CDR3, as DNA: TGTGCCAGTAGTATGGGCGCGGCTAGCGGAGGACGCACAGATACGCAGTATTTT.

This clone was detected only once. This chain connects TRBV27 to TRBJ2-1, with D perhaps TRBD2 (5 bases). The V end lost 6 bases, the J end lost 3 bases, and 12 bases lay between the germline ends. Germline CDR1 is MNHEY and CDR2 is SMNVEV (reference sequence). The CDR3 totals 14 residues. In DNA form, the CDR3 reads TGTGCCAGCAGGGGAGAGGCCCTCTACAATGAGCAGTTCTTC. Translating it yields CASRGEALYNEQFF.

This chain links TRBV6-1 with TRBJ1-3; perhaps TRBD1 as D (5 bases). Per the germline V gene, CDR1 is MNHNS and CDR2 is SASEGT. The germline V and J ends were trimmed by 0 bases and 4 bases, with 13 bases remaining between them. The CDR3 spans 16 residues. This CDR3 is CASSEAGGVGGNTIYF. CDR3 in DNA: TGTGCCAGCAGTGAAGCGGGAGGGGTAGGAGGAAACACCATATATTTT.

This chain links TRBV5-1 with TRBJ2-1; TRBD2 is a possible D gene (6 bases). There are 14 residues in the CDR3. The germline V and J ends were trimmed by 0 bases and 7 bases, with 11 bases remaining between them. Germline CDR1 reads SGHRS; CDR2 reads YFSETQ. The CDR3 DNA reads TGCGCCAGCAGCTTGGCCTTAGCGGCGAATGAGCAGTTCTTC. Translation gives CASSLALAANEQFF.

The CDR3, as DNA: TGTGCCACCCGGGCTAGCGGGGGATCCCAGTATTTT. Its protein product is CATRASGGSQYF. The J gene is TRBJ2-3, the V gene TRBV7-2; 10 bases are shared with TRBD2. The germline CDR1 and CDR2 sequences are SGHTA and FQGNSA. CDR3 length equals 12 residues. Trimming cost V 10 bases and J 12 bases; bases outside gene matches: 10.

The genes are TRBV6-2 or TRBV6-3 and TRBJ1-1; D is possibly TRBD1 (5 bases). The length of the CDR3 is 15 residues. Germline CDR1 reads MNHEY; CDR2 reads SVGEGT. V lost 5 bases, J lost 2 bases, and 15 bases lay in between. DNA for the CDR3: TGTGCCAGCAGTCTAGGGGAAAATACTAACACTGAAGCTTTCTTT. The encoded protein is CASSLGENTNTEAFF.

This CDR3 reads CASSVPDPAFTEAFF. The CDR3 DNA is TGTGCCAGCAGTGTTCCGGACCCAGCCTTCACTGAAGCTTTCTTT. This sequence joins TRBV28 and TRBJ1-1; D ambiguous. Germline CDR1 reads MDHEN; CDR2 reads SYDVKM. This CDR3 has 15 residues. Trimming took off 5 bases at V and 4 bases at J, with 17 bases between the two ends. Based on the CDR3 plus reference TRBV28 and TRBJ1-1, the full variable domain is DVKVTQSSRYLVKRTGEKVFLECVQDMDHENMFWYRQDPGLGLRLIYFSYDVKMKEKGDIPEGYSVSREKKERFSLILESASTNQTSMYLCASSVPDPAFTEAFFGQGTRLTVV.

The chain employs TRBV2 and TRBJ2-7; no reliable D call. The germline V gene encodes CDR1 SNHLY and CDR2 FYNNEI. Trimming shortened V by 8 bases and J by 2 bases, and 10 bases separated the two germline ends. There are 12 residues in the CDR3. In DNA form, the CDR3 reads TGTGCCAGCGGAAGCGAACCCTACGAGCAGTACTTC. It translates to CASGSEPYEQYF.

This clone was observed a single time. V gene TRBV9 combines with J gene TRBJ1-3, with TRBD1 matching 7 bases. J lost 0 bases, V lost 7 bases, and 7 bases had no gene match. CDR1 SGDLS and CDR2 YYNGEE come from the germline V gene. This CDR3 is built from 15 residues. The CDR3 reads CASDSGGSSGNTIYF. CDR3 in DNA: TGTGCCAGCGACTCAGGGGGGAGCTCTGGAAACACCATATATTTT.

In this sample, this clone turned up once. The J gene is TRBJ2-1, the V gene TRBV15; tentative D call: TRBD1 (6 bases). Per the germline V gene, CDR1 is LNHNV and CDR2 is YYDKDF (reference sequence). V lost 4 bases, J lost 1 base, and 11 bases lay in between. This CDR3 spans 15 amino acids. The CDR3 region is CATSTLRGSYNEQFF. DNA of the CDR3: TGTGCCACCAGCACTCTTAGGGGGTCCTACAATGAGCAGTTCTTC.

CDR3 nucleotides: TGTGCCAGCAGTCCAAGGCTGAGAAATGAAAAACTGTTTTTT. As protein: CASSPRLRNEKLFF. The V gene is TRBV28, the J gene TRBJ1-4; the D is unclear. Per germline, CDR1 MDHEN and CDR2 SYDVKM. This CDR3 has 14 amino acids. Between the trimmed V and J ends, which lost 5 bases and 5 bases, there was a span of 12 bases. The entire variable domain, with the rest obtained from reference TRBV28 and TRBJ1-4, is as follows: DVKVTQSSRYLVKRTGEKVFLECVQDMDHENMFWYRQDPGLGLRLIYFSYDVKMKEKGDIPEGYSVSREKKERFSLILESASTNQTSMYLCASSPRLRNEKLFFGSGTQLSVL.

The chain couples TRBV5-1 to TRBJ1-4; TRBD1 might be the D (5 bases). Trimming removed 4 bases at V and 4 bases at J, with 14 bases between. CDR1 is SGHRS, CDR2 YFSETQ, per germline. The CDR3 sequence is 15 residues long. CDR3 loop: CASSAGAIFNEKLFF. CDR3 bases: TGCGCCAGCAGCGCCGGGGCCATATTTAATGAAAAACTGTTTTTT.

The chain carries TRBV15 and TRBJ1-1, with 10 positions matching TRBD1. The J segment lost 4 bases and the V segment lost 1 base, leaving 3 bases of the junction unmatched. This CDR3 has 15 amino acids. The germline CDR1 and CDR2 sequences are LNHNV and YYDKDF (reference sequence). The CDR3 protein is CATSRGDRGSTEAFF. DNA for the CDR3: TGTGCCACCAGCAGAGGGGACAGGGGAAGCACTGAAGCTTTCTTT.